The 21 T cell receptor beta chains listed next were all sequenced from one sample in a study of regulatory T cells in long-lasting Graves disease. Time point defined: persistent/refractory GD, antithyroid drugs over 5 years with positive TRAb. From PBMCs, RNA was extracted and then used to make the TCR library. The TCR beta library used iRepertoire HTBI primers with Arm-PCR amplification of CDR3. TCRdb redid the calling of the multiplex PCR reads with MiXCR, one entry per CDR3 protein. Among around 450,000 distinct CDR3 sequences listed, 20% to 25% were seen once. The starting material was peripheral blood mononuclear cells (PBMCs), obtained when the disease was refractory, from a patient treated with antithyroid drugs. These receptors came from a female donor with Graves disease.

This clonotype was picked up a small number of times. The rearrangement joins TRBV25-1 to TRBJ2-7, with a weak D call TRBD2 (7 bases). V was clipped by 7 bases and J by 3 bases, with 13 bases between them. Germline V gene data show CDR1 as MGHDK and CDR2 as SYGVNS. The CDR3 extends over 13 amino acids. CDR3 sequence (DNA): TGTGCCAGCAACGGGGGGCTGAGCTACGAGCAGTACTTC. It is translated as CASNGGLSYEQYF.

The chain uses TRBV28 and TRBJ1-1; D is perhaps TRBD1 (5 bases). From germline, CDR1 is MDHEN and CDR2 SYDVKM. Deletions cut 8 bases from V and 1 base from J, with 14 bases between. This CDR3 spans 14 amino acids. The CDR3 reads CASGPGPTNTEAFF. The CDR3 DNA is TGTGCCAGCGGACCGGGACCGACGAACACTGAAGCTTTCTTT.

J is TRBJ1-2 and V is TRBV19; D ambiguous. The CDR3 totals 15 residues. CDR1 is LNHDA and CDR2 is SQIVND in the germline V gene (reference sequence). V dropped 4 bases and J dropped 0 bases, with 12 bases sitting between them. CDR3 bases: TGTGCCAGTAGTACCGGCAGAGGCCCTAACTATGGCTACACCTTC. Encoded protein: CASSTGRGPNYGYTF.

This clonotype was recorded many times. The chain employs TRBV3-1 and TRBJ1-1; D is perhaps TRBD1 (6 bases). V lost 4 bases and J lost 8, with 17 bases in between. Germline CDR1 is LGHDT and CDR2 is YNNKEL (reference sequence). The CDR3 sequence is 14 residues long. The CDR3 region has the DNA TGTGCCAGCAGCCTTAATGGGCAGGGGCTCGAAGCTTTCTTT. Translation gives CASSLNGQGLEAFF.

This clonotype was seen a handful of times. V is TRBV28 and J is TRBJ2-5; 7 nucleotides match TRBD1. Trimming took 3 bases from V and 5 from J; bases not matched to a gene: 18. The CDR3 contains 18 residues. Germline assignment: CDR1 MDHEN and CDR2 SYDVKM. DNA for the CDR3: TGTGCCAGCAGTTTGAGGATGGCAGGGGGACGCCGAAGGGAGACCCAGTACTTC. Its protein is CASSLRMAGGRRRETQYF.

In DNA, the CDR3 is TGCAGTGCTAGCGGCGGCGGGGACACTGAAGCTTTCTTT. Its translation: CSASGGGDTEAFF. The rearrangement links TRBV20-1 to TRBJ1-1; D unresolved. Trimming took off 3 bases at V and 3 bases at J, with 11 bases between the two ends. CDR3 length: 13 amino acids. Germline-derived CDR1 and CDR2 are DFQATT and SNEGSKA (reference sequence).

The table lists this clonotype with many counts. The J gene is TRBJ1-2, the V gene TRBV28; 7 bases agree with TRBD1. CDR3 length: 14 amino acids. The germline V gene has CDR1 MDHEN and CDR2 SYDVKM. V trimming: 1 base; J trimming: 5 bases; junction bases outside the gene matches: 4. The CDR3 spells CASSLSQGVYGYTF. The CDR3 bases are TGTGCCAGCAGTTTATCGCAGGGGGTTTATGGCTACACCTTC.

This clonotype was seen many times. The V call is TRBV28, the J call TRBJ2-2; D gene ambiguous. The CDR3 contains 13 residues. CDR1 is MDHEN, CDR2 SYDVKM, per germline. Trimming took off 8 bases at V and 2 bases at J, with 9 bases between the two ends. As DNA, the CDR3 is TGTGCCAGCTTGGGAAGTAACACCGGGGAGCTGTTTTTT. Amino acid sequence: CASLGSNTGELFF.

The rearrangement links TRBV20-1 to TRBJ2-5, with TRBD2 matching 8 bases. Germline-derived CDR1 and CDR2 are DFQATT and SNEGSKA (reference sequence). V lost 6 bases, J lost 4 bases, and 4 bases stayed unmatched. This CDR3 is built from 12 residues. The CDR3 loop reads CSAPGGAETQYF. CDR3 in DNA: TGCAGTGCCCCCGGGGGGGCAGAGACCCAGTACTTC.

The V and J genes are TRBV7-9 and TRBJ1-2, with a possible D match to TRBD1 (6 bases). With 0 bases removed from V and 6 bases from J, the gap between germline ends came to 14 bases. The germline V gene has CDR1 SEHNR and CDR2 FQNEAQ (reference sequence). This CDR3 region has 15 residues. The CDR3 region is CASSLALTGLNGYTF. DNA of the CDR3: TGTGCCAGCAGCTTAGCGCTTACAGGGTTGAATGGCTACACCTTC.

This clonotype was observed a handful of times. The CDR3 sequence is CSVERVDSYEQYF. The CDR3 nucleotides are TGCAGCGTTGAACGGGTCGACTCCTACGAGCAGTACTTC. The chain links TRBV29-1 to TRBJ2-7; D is ambiguous. Germline V lookup: CDR1 SQVTM, CDR2 ANQGSEA. The CDR3 loop spans 13 amino acids. Trimming cost V 2 bases and J 0 bases, with 8 bases left between them.

This sequence joins TRBV6-2 or TRBV6-3 and TRBJ1-3; D unclear. The germline V gene encodes CDR1 MNHEY and CDR2 SVGEGT. This CDR3 has 17 residues. V lost 0 bases, J lost 0 bases, and 12 bases lay in between. CDR3 amino acids: CASSYSWVEISGNTIYF. CDR3 nucleotides: TGTGCCAGCAGTTACTCCTGGGTGGAGATCTCTGGAAACACCATATATTTT.

This chain joins TRBV7-8 and TRBJ2-6; the D gene could be TRBD1 or TRBD2 (5 bases each). Trimming took off 5 bases at V and 4 bases at J, with 21 bases between the two ends. This CDR3 spans 18 amino acids. CDR1 and CDR2 from the germline V gene are SGHVS and FQNEAQ. CDR3 region: CASSLRGLRTSGANVLTF. CDR3 coding DNA: TGTGCCAGCAGCCTCCGGGGCCTGAGAACGTCGGGGGCCAACGTCCTGACTTTC.

In this sample, this clonotype turned up many times. CDR3 coding DNA: TGTGCCGAAGGGGCAGGGATGACCTACGAGCAGTACTTC. This gives the protein CAEGAGMTYEQYF. The rearrangement joins TRBV7-9 to TRBJ2-7; a possible D gene is TRBD1 (5 bases). This CDR3 contains 13 residues. V lost 11 bases and J lost 2, with 16 bases in between. Germline-derived CDR1 and CDR2 are SEHNR and FQNEAQ (reference sequence).

The chain couples TRBV19 to TRBJ1-4, with 7 bases aligning to TRBD1. The V gene's germline CDR1 is LNHDA and CDR2 SQIVND (reference sequence). V was pared by 5 bases and J by 6 bases, with 9 bases of the junction left unmatched. This CDR3 spans 15 amino acids. The CDR3 DNA reads as TGTGCCAGTAGTTTCAACCCTGGACAGGATGAAAAACTGTTTTTT. Translation: CASSFNPGQDEKLFF.

This clonotype showed up many times. The chain joins TRBV6-2 or TRBV6-3 to TRBJ2-4; 7 nucleotides match TRBD1. Germline V CDR1 and CDR2: MNHEY, SVGEGT. V was clipped by 5 bases and J by 0 bases; unmatched bases: 7. CDR3 length: 16 amino acids. The CDR3 coding sequence is TGTGCCAGCAGTCGGACAGGCGATCTAGCCAAAAACATTCAGTACTTC. It encodes CASSRTGDLAKNIQYF.

The chain joins TRBV11-2 to TRBJ1-6, with 8 bases fitting TRBD1. The CDR3 is 14 residues long. V shed 4 bases and J 8 bases; nucleotides not matched to a gene: 4. The germline CDR1 and CDR2 sequences are SGHAT and FQNNGV. The CDR3 loop reads CASSSGQGYSPLHF. As DNA, the CDR3 is TGTGCCAGCAGCTCTGGACAGGGATATTCACCCCTCCACTTT.

A few counts support this clonotype. The chain recombines TRBV9 with TRBJ2-2; D uncertain. From germline, CDR1 is SGDLS and CDR2 YYNGEE. Trimming pared 0 bases from V and 1 base from J, leaving 7 bases between. The CDR3 is made up of 15 amino acids. CDR3 in amino acids: CASSVAPGNTGELFF. In DNA form, the CDR3 reads TGTGCCAGCAGCGTAGCTCCGGGGAACACCGGGGAGCTGTTTTTT.

The CDR3 bases are TGTGCCAGTAGTATAGGACCCACAGATACGCAGTATTTT. As protein: CASSIGPTDTQYF. This chain joins TRBV19 and TRBJ2-3; D not resolved. Trimming cost V 1 base and J 2 bases, with 4 bases left between them. Germline loops: CDR1 LNHDA, CDR2 SQIVND (reference sequence). The CDR3 is 13 amino acids.

The chain joins TRBV30 to TRBJ2-7; 9 bases agree with TRBD1. V was pared by 4 bases and J by 3 bases, with 4 bases of the junction left unmatched. The CDR3 sequence is 13 residues long. The germline gives CDR1 GTSNPN, CDR2 SVGIG (reference sequence). CDR3 coding DNA: TGTGCCTGGACCGGGACAGGGTTCTACGAGCAGTACTTC. Its protein is CAWTGTGFYEQYF.

This chain uses TRBV20-1 with TRBJ2-2, with D unclear. Germline loops: CDR1 DFQATT, CDR2 SNEGSKA (reference sequence). The CDR3 runs to 13 residues. The ends were cut back, 0 bases at V and 6 bases at J, with 8 bases in the middle. This CDR3 is CSARDPGPGELFF. CDR3 DNA: TGCAGTGCTAGAGATCCAGGCCCCGGGGAGCTGTTTTTT.